These 23 T cell receptor beta chains were all obtained from the same sample, sequenced in a study of T-cell memory formation after mild COVID-19. One entry per CDR3 protein, called by TCRdb with MiXCR from the 5' RACE reads. The top ten clones hold under 25% of a sample with approximately 300,000 distinct CDR3 sequences, roughly 19% of them seen once. The material sequenced was PBMCs or a T cell subset sorted from them (not recorded which). The receptors come from a man between 18 and 35 years old who had mild COVID-19 (a few samples of this study predate the infection). Cell type and time point are not known.

This clonotype was seen many times. J is TRBJ2-1 and V is TRBV5-1; no clear D gene. Deletions cut 0 bases from V and 3 bases from J, with 7 bases between. Germline CDR1 is SGHRS and CDR2 is YFSETQ. CDR3 length: 14 residues. For the CDR3, the DNA is TGCGCCAGCAGCTTGGCAGGAAACTACAATGAGCAGTTCTTC. Amino acid sequence: CASSLAGNYNEQFF.

The chain uses TRBV4-1 and TRBJ1-4, with D maybe TRBD1 (5 bases). Trimming stripped 4 bases from V and 2 bases from J, with 14 bases between. The CDR3 covers 16 residues. CDR1 is MGHRA and CDR2 is YSYEKL in the germline V gene. The CDR3 nucleotides are TGCGCCAGCAGCCTAGAGGCAGGGCCGACTAATGAAAAACTGTTTTTT. It specifies CASSLEAGPTNEKLFF.

V gene TRBV5-1 combines with J gene TRBJ2-6; D is ambiguous. CDR3 length: 17 amino acids. Germline V CDR1 and CDR2: SGHRS, YFSETQ. V was shortened by 0 bases and J by 4 bases, with 14 bases between the two germline ends. Here the CDR3 DNA reads TGCGCCAGCAGCTTGGACTTAGGATGGTCAGGGGCCAACGTCCTGACTTTC. This translates into CASSLDLGWSGANVLTF.

The sample holds many counts of this clonotype. The gene calls are TRBV6-5 and TRBJ1-6; D ambiguous. Germline assignment: CDR1 MNHEY and CDR2 SVGAGI. CDR3 length equals 13 residues. The ends were cut back, 3 bases at V and 8 bases at J, with 8 bases in the middle. The CDR3 nucleotides are TGTGCCAGCAGTTATCTGGTCCATTCACCCCTCCACTTT. Amino acids: CASSYLVHSPLHF.

This sequence joins TRBV5-1 and TRBJ2-2; 16 bases line up with TRBD2. Germline CDR1 is SGHRS and CDR2 is YFSETQ. The length of the CDR3 is 18 residues. With V trimmed by 4 bases and J by 7 bases, 10 bases remained unmatched. CDR3 coding DNA: TGCGCCAGCAGCCCTGGGACTAGCGGGGGGGCCGGCGGCGGGGAGCTGTTTTTT. Amino acid sequence: CASSPGTSGGAGGGELFF.

This clonotype was observed at least ten times. The rearrangement joins TRBV5-1 to TRBJ2-1; the D is unclear. The length of the CDR3 is 13 residues. CDR1 is SGHRS, CDR2 YFSETQ, per germline. Trimming stripped 4 bases from V and 5 bases from J, with 10 bases between. The CDR3 loop reads CASSPDPNNEQFF. The CDR3, as DNA: TGCGCCAGCAGCCCGGACCCAAACAATGAGCAGTTCTTC.

V is TRBV6-2 or TRBV6-3 and J is TRBJ1-6; the D is unclear. Per the germline V gene, CDR1 is MNHEY and CDR2 is SVGEGT. CDR3 size: 16 residues. V lost 0 bases to trimming and J lost 7 bases, with 13 bases between them. The CDR3, as DNA: TGTGCCAGCAGTTACTCGATCTGGGAGGCCAATTCACCCCTCCACTTT. It specifies CASSYSIWEANSPLHF.

This clonotype appeared a few times. The V and J genes are TRBV6-5 and TRBJ2-1, with 7 nucleotides matching TRBD2. The ends lost 0 bases at V and 6 bases at J; junction bases unmatched: 5. This CDR3 has 15 residues. Germline values: CDR1 MNHEY, CDR2 SVGAGI. CDR3 sequence: CASSYSRLALNEQFF. In DNA, the CDR3 is TGTGCCAGCAGTTACTCCCGACTAGCTCTCAATGAGCAGTTCTTC.

The chain links TRBV4-3 to TRBJ2-2, with D unclear. This CDR3 is 15 amino acids long. The V gene's germline CDR1 is LGHNA and CDR2 YSLEER. Trimming shortened V by 0 bases and J by 8 bases, and 13 bases separated the two germline ends. The CDR3 spells CASSQDTGPGGELFF. The DNA for the CDR3 is TGCGCCAGCAGCCAAGATACTGGACCCGGTGGGGAGCTGTTTTTT.

As for this clonotype: Sequence at one end of the junction differs from germline and may be a read error. The V call is TRBV11-1, the J call TRBJ2-4; TRBD1 matches at 7 bases. The CDR3 spans 11 residues. Germline values: CDR1 SGHAT, CDR2 FQDESV (reference sequence). CDR3 DNA sequence: TGCTGTAACAGGGGTTGGAACATTCAGTACTTC. This codes for CCNRGWNIQYF.

V and J are TRBV2 and TRBJ1-5; D is ambiguous. The V end lost 7 bases, the J end lost 6 bases, and 10 bases lay between the germline ends. The CDR3 totals 12 residues. Germline V lookup: CDR1 SNHLY, CDR2 FYNNEI. The DNA for the CDR3 is TGTGCCAGCAAAGGATTTGGTCAGCCCCAGCATTTT. Protein sequence: CASKGFGQPQHF.

A few counts support this clonotype. The genes are TRBV12-5 and TRBJ1-2; D is ambiguous. CDR1 is LGHNT and CDR2 is FRNRAP in the germline V gene. V lost 6 bases to trimming and J lost 2 bases, with 7 bases between them. This CDR3 has 12 residues. CDR3 nucleotides: TGTGCTAGTGGCTCCCCCAACTATGGCTACACCTTC. This codes for CASGSPNYGYTF.

The sample holds a few counts of this clonotype. V gene TRBV6-2 or TRBV6-3 combines with J gene TRBJ2-7; 7 nucleotides line up with TRBD2. The V and J ends lost 7 bases and 3 bases, in that order; junction bases with no gene match: 6. The CDR3 extends over 13 amino acids. Germline CDR1 is MNHEY and CDR2 is SVGEGT. The CDR3 reads CASTRGVYYEQYV. The DNA of the CDR3 is TGTGCCAGCACACGGGGGGTCTACTACGAGCAGTACGTC.

This clonotype occurred a few times. J is TRBJ2-2 and V is TRBV30; D possibly corresponds to TRBD1 (6 bases). The CDR3 runs to 14 residues. Germline loops: CDR1 GTSNPN, CDR2 SVGIG (reference sequence). Trimming removed 3 bases from V and 5 bases from J, with 13 bases in between. DNA of the CDR3: TGTGCCTGGAGCAGGGGATTGGGGACCGGGGAGCTGTTTTTT. It specifies CAWSRGLGTGELFF.

The rearrangement links TRBV18 to TRBJ2-3; 9 positions agree with TRBD1. The germline gives CDR1 KGHSH, CDR2 LQKENI. The CDR3 extends over 16 amino acids. The junction had 8 bases not matched to a gene; V was cut back by 1 base and J by 6 bases. The CDR3 DNA follows: TGTGCCAGCTCACCACTACTGACAGGGGGATTGGATACGCAGTATTTT. This sequence encodes CASSPLLTGGLDTQYF.

This clonotype was seen more than once but under ten times. The chain couples TRBV7-2 to TRBJ2-3; tentatively, D is TRBD2 (7 bases). Per the germline V gene, CDR1 is SGHTA and CDR2 is FQGNSA. Trimming shortened V by 5 bases and J by 0 bases, and 12 bases separated the two germline ends. The CDR3 spans 15 residues. Here the CDR3 DNA reads TGTGCCAGCAGCCCGCGGGGGCCTAGCACAGATACGCAGTATTTT. Translating it yields CASSPRGPSTDTQYF. The full variable domain, rest sourced from reference TRBV7-2 and TRBJ2-3, is GAGVSQSPSNKVTEKGKDVELRCDPISGHTALYWYRQSLGQGLEFLIYFQGNSAPDKSGLPSDRFSAERTGGSVSTLTIQRTQQEDSAVYLCASSPRGPSTDTQYFGPGTRLTVL.

In its sample, this clonotype was seen a few times. This rearrangement joins TRBV6-5 to TRBJ2-5, with D perhaps matching TRBD1 (6 bases). Germline CDR1 is MNHEY and CDR2 is SVGAGI. Trimming cost V 8 bases and J 1 base, with 11 bases left between them. The CDR3 length is 13 residues. The CDR3 bases are TGTGCCAGCTTTGGACAGCTCCAAGAGACCCAGTACTTC. The encoded protein is CASFGQLQETQYF.

This clonotype was detected a few times. V and J are TRBV5-1 and TRBJ2-3, with D hard to call. The CDR3 covers 14 residues. The germline V gene encodes CDR1 SGHRS and CDR2 YFSETQ. V lost 5 bases and J lost 0, with 10 bases in between. The DNA of the CDR3 is TGCGCCAGCAGACAGACCCCTAGCACAGATACGCAGTATTTT. Protein sequence: CASRQTPSTDTQYF.

The V call is TRBV5-4, the J call TRBJ2-1; 7 bases are shared with TRBD1. After removal of 0 bases from V and 4 bases from J, the junction contained 4 bases not matched to a gene. Germline V gives CDR1 SGHNT, CDR2 YYREEE (reference sequence). There are 15 residues in the CDR3. The CDR3 DNA is TGTGCCAGCAGCTTGGAGGGGGCGGTATACAATGAGCAGTTCTTC. This gives the protein CASSLEGAVYNEQFF.

The chain links TRBV29-1 to TRBJ2-5; D remains ambiguous. There are 14 residues in the CDR3. The germline gives CDR1 SQVTM, CDR2 ANQGSEA. Trimming cost V 0 bases and J 2 bases, with 10 bases left between them. The CDR3 sequence is CSVEDRQPQETQYF. The DNA of the CDR3 is TGCAGCGTTGAAGACCGGCAGCCTCAAGAGACCCAGTACTTC.

The chain recombines TRBV7-9 with TRBJ1-2; 12 bases are a match to TRBD1. This CDR3 has 14 residues. The V gene's germline CDR1 is SEHNR and CDR2 FQNEAQ (reference sequence). V gave up 11 bases and J gave up 4 bases; unmatched junction bases: 8. This chain's CDR3 is CAGARDRGPYGYTF. CDR3 DNA: TGTGCCGGCGCTCGGGACAGGGGGCCCTATGGCTACACCTTC.

This clonotype was detected only a few times. The CDR3 nucleotides read TGTGCCAGCAGTTACTCCCCCTTCGGTGGGAATGAGCAGTTCTTC. As protein: CASSYSPFGGNEQFF. The chain employs TRBV6-5 and TRBJ2-1; unclear D gene. The CDR3 is 15 amino acids. The germline CDR1 and CDR2 sequences are MNHEY and SVGAGI. Trimming cost V 0 bases and J 7 bases, with 13 bases left between them.

This clonotype was counted ten times or more. This sequence joins TRBV7-8 and TRBJ2-3, with D possibly matching TRBD1 (5 bases). The CDR3 is 15 amino acids. CDR1 and CDR2 from the germline V gene are SGHVS and FQNEAQ. Trimming cost V 10 bases and J 2 bases, with 19 bases left between them. In DNA, the CDR3 is TGTGCCACCCGCCTGGGGCGGATTTACACAGATACGCAGTATTTT. Its translation: CATRLGRIYTDTQYF.